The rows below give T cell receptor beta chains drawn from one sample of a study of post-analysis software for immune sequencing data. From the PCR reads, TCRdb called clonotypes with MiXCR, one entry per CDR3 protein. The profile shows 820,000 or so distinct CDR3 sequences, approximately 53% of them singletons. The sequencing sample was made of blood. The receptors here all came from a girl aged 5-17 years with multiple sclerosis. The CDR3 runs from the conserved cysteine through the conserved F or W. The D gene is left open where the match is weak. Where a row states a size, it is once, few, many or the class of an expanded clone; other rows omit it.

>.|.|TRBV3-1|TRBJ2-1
CASSQALGLSQSSYNEQFF
TGTGCCAGCAGCCAAGCCCTAGGACTATCACAGAGCTCCTACAATGAGCAGTTCTTC
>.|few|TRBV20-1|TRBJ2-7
CSAVNGGGPYEQYF
TGCAGTGCTGTGAATGGGGGTGGACCCTACGAGCAGTACTTC
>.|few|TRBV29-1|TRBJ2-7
CSVNRPPTYVEQYF
TGCAGCGTGAACCGGCCACCAACTTACGTCGAGCAGTACTTC
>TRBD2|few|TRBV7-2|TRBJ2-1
CALRTGLAMHEQFF
TGTGCCTTACGGACGGGACTAGCGATGCATGAGCAGTTCTTC
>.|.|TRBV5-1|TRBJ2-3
CASSGTDSGTTDTQYF
TGCGCCAGCAGCGGGACCGACAGCGGAACCACAGATACGCAGTATTTT
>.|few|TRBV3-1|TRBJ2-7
CASSQIEGRRGGEQYF
TGTGCCAGCAGCCAAATCGAGGGGCGAAGGGGGGGCGAGCAGTACTTC
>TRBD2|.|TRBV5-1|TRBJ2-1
CASSLGLAGVSYNEQFF
TGCGCCAGCAGCTTGGGCCTAGCGGGAGTCTCCTACAATGAGCAGTTCTTC
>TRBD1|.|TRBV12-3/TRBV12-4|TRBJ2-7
CASRREGQAAYEQYF
TGTGCCAGCAGACGAGAGGGACAGGCGGCCTACGAGCAGTACTTC
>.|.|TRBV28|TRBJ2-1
CASSSRFYNEQFF
TGTGCCAGCAGTTCGCGATTCTACAACGAGCAGTTCTTC
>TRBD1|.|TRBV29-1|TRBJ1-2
CSVEEAPGQGDYGYTF
TGCAGCGTTGAAGAAGCCCCGGGACAGGGTGACTATGGCTACACCTTC
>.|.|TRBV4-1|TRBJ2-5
CASSQVFPGETQYF
TGCGCCAGCAGCCAAGTGTTCCCAGGGGAGACCCAGTACTTC
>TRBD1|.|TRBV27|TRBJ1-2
CASRIAGQGYGYTF
TGTGCCAGCAGGATCGCGGGACAGGGTTATGGCTACACCTTC
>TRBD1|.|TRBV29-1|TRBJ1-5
CSVTPGQGRNQPQHF
TGCAGCGTGACCCCGGGACAGGGACGAAATCAGCCCCAGCATTTT
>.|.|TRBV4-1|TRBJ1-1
CASSQVPGPLNTEAFF
TGCGCCAGCAGCCAAGTACCAGGGCCACTGAACACTGAAGCTTTCTTT
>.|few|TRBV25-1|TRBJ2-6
CASSRGQSGANVLTF
TGTGCCAGCAGCCGGGGGCAATCTGGGGCCAACGTCCTGACTTTC
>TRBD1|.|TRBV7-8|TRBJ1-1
CASSTPTGPRATEAFF
TGTGCCAGCAGCACCCCGACAGGGCCGCGTGCCACTGAAGCTTTCTTT
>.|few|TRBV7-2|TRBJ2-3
CASSQRGSGTDTQYF
TGTGCCAGCAGCCAGAGGGGCTCGGGGACAGATACGCAGTATTTT
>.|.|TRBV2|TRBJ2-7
CASKKGKEDEQYF
TGTGCCAGCAAAAAAGGGAAGGAGGACGAGCAGTACTTC
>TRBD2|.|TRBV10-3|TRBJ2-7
CAISPPIAGEGEQYF
TGTGCCATCAGTCCACCAATAGCGGGAGAAGGCGAGCAGTACTTC
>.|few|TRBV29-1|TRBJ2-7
CSVEGKNDPEQYF
TGCAGCGTGGAGGGTAAGAACGACCCCGAGCAGTACTTC
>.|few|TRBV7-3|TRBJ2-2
CASSLGGTGELFF
TGTGCCAGCAGTTTAGGAGGCACCGGGGAGCTGTTTTTT
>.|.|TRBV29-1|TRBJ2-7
CSVGDLIHYEQYF
TGCAGCGTCGGGGACCTAATCCACTACGAGCAGTACTTC
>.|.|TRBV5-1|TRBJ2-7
CASSLIDMSYEQYF
TGCGCCAGCAGCTTGATCGACATGAGCTACGAGCAGTACTTC
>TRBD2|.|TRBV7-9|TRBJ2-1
CASSLESSGKQQFF
TGTGCCAGCAGCTTAGAGTCTAGCGGGAAACAGCAGTTCTTC
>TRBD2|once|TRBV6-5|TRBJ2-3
CASIGTSGFTDTQYF
TGTGCCAGCATCGGGACTAGCGGGTTCACAGATACGCAGTATTTT
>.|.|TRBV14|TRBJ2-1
CASSLGDQQFF
TGTGCCAGCAGCCTTGGGGACCAGCAGTTCTTC
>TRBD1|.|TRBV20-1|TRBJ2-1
CSASRDRGRNEQFF
TGCAGTGCTAGCCGGGACAGGGGGCGGAATGAGCAGTTCTTC
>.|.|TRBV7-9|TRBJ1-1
CASSLPKFQGRFTEAFF
TGTGCCAGCAGCTTGCCAAAATTCCAGGGCCGGTTCACTGAAGCTTTCTTT
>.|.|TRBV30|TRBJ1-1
CAWRAELTNTEAFF
TGTGCCTGGAGGGCGGAATTGACGAACACTGAAGCTTTCTTT
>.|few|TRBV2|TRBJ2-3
CASSPPGTTDTQYF
TGTGCCAGCAGCCCTCCGGGGACGACAGATACGCAGTATTTT